This TCR beta chain was observed in a study of cytomegalovirus exposure and HLA in healthy donors. Trimming cost V 11 bases and J 0 bases, with 22 bases left between them. CDR3 size: 16 residues. The germline CDR1 and CDR2 sequences are SEHNR and FQNEAQ (reference sequence). Study findings and constraints: Altogether, more than 150 TCR beta chains were recorded as cytomegalovirus-associated.

For this clone: Its antigen is undetermined.

In the PCR, 60 Vbeta and 13 Jbeta primers were used. Repertoires were generated with immunoSEQ multiplex PCR, while TCRdb's copy carries only in-frame clones and drops some. The table lists under 200,000 clones, approximately 81% of them singletons. The sequencing sample was made of PBMCs. The receptor was derived from a woman aged 50 to 60 in good health and CMV-seronegative. The genes are TRBV7-9 and TRBJ1-1; D call uncertain. CDR3 DNA: TGTGCCTCACGGGGTCTTCCCATAGGCGTGAACACTGAAGCTTTCTTT. Translation: CASRGLPIGVNTEAFF.